These 13 T cell receptor beta chains were sequenced from one sample in a study of early T cells in non-severe SARS-CoV-2 infection. TCRdb itself ran the 5' RACE reads through MiXCR, one entry per CDR3 protein. The sample holds tens of thousands of distinct CDR3 sequences, 9.9% seen once. Sequencing used whole blood. Receptor source: an adult who was a healthcare worker with PCR-confirmed SARS-CoV-2 infection or an uninfected control (not recorded which).

This clonotype was detected only a few times. The chain couples TRBV7-9 to TRBJ2-5; D may be TRBD1 (6 bases). Germline lookup yields CDR1 SEHNR and CDR2 FQNEAQ (reference sequence). CDR3 length equals 11 residues. The V gene lost 5 bases and the J gene lost 5 bases, with 6 bases spanning the gap. The CDR3 sequence is CASSRGETQYF. The CDR3 nucleotides read TGTGCCAGCAGCAGGGGGGAGACCCAGTACTTC.

This clonotype was observed many times. The V gene is TRBV4-1, the J gene TRBJ1-5, with unresolved D. The germline CDR1 and CDR2 sequences are MGHRA and YSYEKL. The V end lost 1 base, the J end lost 7 bases, and 14 bases lay between the germline ends. This CDR3 is 15 amino acids long. The CDR3 DNA reads as TGCGCCAGCAGCCAAGTCTTGCAGCCAGGCCAGCCCCAGCATTTT. It codes for CASSQVLQPGQPQHF.

This clonotype ranks as medium-sized. The V and J genes are TRBV6-4 and TRBJ2-1; 10 nucleotides align to TRBD2. The CDR3 loop spans 15 amino acids. Trimming cost V 0 bases and J 6 bases; bases outside gene matches: 2. In germline, CDR1 is MRHNA, CDR2 SNTAGT. The CDR3 DNA reads TGTGCCAGCAGTGACTCGAGCGGGGGGGCCAATGAGCAGTTCTTC. This translates into CASSDSSGGANEQFF.

This clonotype was observed a handful of times. V and J are TRBV5-1 and TRBJ2-5; possibly TRBD2 for D (6 bases). CDR3 length equals 16 residues. V was clipped by 0 bases and J by 5 bases, with 17 bases between them. CDR1 and CDR2 from the germline V gene are SGHRS and YFSETQ. For the CDR3, the DNA is TGCGCCAGCAGCTTGGCGGGGGATCCCACCGGGGAGACCCAGTACTTC. Translation: CASSLAGDPTGETQYF.

In its sample, this clonotype was seen a few times. The chain recombines TRBV28 with TRBJ1-1; no definite D call. CDR3 length: 10 residues. Trimming pared 3 bases from V and 7 bases from J, leaving 3 bases between. The germline gives CDR1 MDHEN, CDR2 SYDVKM. CDR3 sequence reads: CASSLGEAFF. The CDR3 region has the DNA TGTGCCAGCAGTTTGGGTGAAGCTTTCTTT. Full variable domain (remainder filled in from reference TRBV28 and TRBJ1-1): DVKVTQSSRYLVKRTGEKVFLECVQDMDHENMFWYRQDPGLGLRLIYFSYDVKMKEKGDIPEGYSVSREKKERFSLILESASTNQTSMYLCASSLGEAFFGQGTRLTVV.

This clonotype showed up many times. The gene calls are TRBV12-3 or TRBV12-4 and TRBJ1-6; D ambiguous. The germline V and J ends were trimmed by 2 bases and 3 bases, with 8 bases remaining between them. CDR3 length: 15 residues. CDR3 bases: TGTGCCAGCAGTTTAAGGGCAGACTATAATTCACCCCTCCACTTT. Amino acid sequence: CASSLRADYNSPLHF.

At least ten counts were recorded for this clonotype. The rearrangement links TRBV7-9 to TRBJ2-3; the D gene is possibly TRBD2 (6 bases). Deletions cut 2 bases from V and 4 bases from J, with 16 bases between. The germline V gene encodes CDR1 SEHNR and CDR2 FQNEAQ (reference sequence). CDR3 length: 16 amino acids. The CDR3 sequence: CASSLLSAGRSDTQYF. Here the CDR3 DNA reads TGTGCCAGCAGCTTACTGTCGGCGGGGCGGTCAGATACGCAGTATTTT.

This clonotype was seen many times. The chain's CDR3 is CASSPETGWGTEAFF. The CDR3 DNA reads TGTGCCAGCAGCCCCGAGACAGGGTGGGGGACTGAAGCTTTCTTT. The V and J genes are TRBV12-3 or TRBV12-4 and TRBJ1-1; 7 positions agree with TRBD1. The CDR3 runs to 15 residues. After removal of 6 bases from V and 5 bases from J, the junction contained 12 bases not matched to a gene.

This clonotype was found a few times. The chain is built from TRBV29-1 and TRBJ2-1; no clear D gene. This CDR3 spans 11 amino acids. CDR1 and CDR2 from the germline V gene are SQVTM and ANQGSEA. Trimming left V 3 bases short and J 8 bases short, with 8 bases between. The CDR3 coding sequence is TGCAGCGTTGATACCCACCATGAGCAGTTCTTC. Translation: CSVDTHHEQFF.

On this clonotype: A much larger clone differs from this one at a single base, so this may be a read error. The V call is TRBV6-2 or TRBV6-3, the J call TRBJ2-4; no reliable D call. Trimming removed 0 bases from V and 5 bases from J, with 11 bases in between. CDR1 and CDR2 from the germline V gene are MNHEY and SVGEGT. The CDR3 is 15 residues long. CDR3 residues: CASSYSGFAENIQYF. CDR3 nucleotides: TGTGCCAGCAGTTACTCGGGGTTCGCCGAAAACATTCAGTACTTC.

The chain carries TRBV2 and TRBJ2-2, with TRBD1 identical over 9 bases. The CDR3 totals 15 residues. Trimming took 3 bases from V and 5 from J; bases not matched to a gene: 4. Germline V lookup: CDR1 SNHLY, CDR2 FYNNEI. CDR3 region: CASSEGTGRTGELFF. The CDR3 region has the DNA TGTGCCAGCAGTGAGGGGACAGGGCGGACCGGGGAGCTGTTTTTT.

The CDR3: CASSVAASSNGNEQFF. The CDR3 DNA reads as TGTGCCAGCAGCGTAGCAGCCAGCTCAAACGGGAATGAGCAGTTCTTC. This chain joins TRBV9 and TRBJ2-1; unclear D gene. V lost 0 bases to trimming and J lost 7 bases, with 17 bases between them. CDR1 SGDLS and CDR2 YYNGEE come from the germline V gene. CDR3 length: 16 amino acids.

This clonotype was seen many times. The V call is TRBV14, the J call TRBJ1-2; D ambiguous. CDR3 length: 16 amino acids. CDR1 is SGHDN, CDR2 FVKESK, per germline. Trimming cost V 0 bases and J 0 bases, with 11 bases left between them. For the CDR3, the DNA is TGTGCCAGCAGCCAAGATCTTGACGGGGCTAACTATGGCTACACCTTC. Translated: CASSQDLDGANYGYTF.